Shown below are 5 T cell receptor beta chains from a single sample sequenced in a study of blood T cell repertoires in COVID-19. Repertoires were generated with immunoSEQ multiplex PCR, while TCRdb's copy carries only in-frame clones and drops some. The profile covers 270,000 or so clones, with approximately 88% appearing a single time and 1% to 1.5% taken by the ten largest. The specimen sequenced was PBMCs or T cells enriched from blood (not recorded which). Every receptor here comes from a woman between 40 and 55 years old with acute COVID-19.

This clone has just one count. This chain links TRBV9 with TRBJ1-4, with TRBD1 matching 8 bases. Germline CDR1 is SGDLS and CDR2 is YYNGEE. The J segment lost 0 bases and the V segment lost 1 base, leaving 5 bases of the junction unmatched. The CDR3 runs to 17 residues. The DNA of the CDR3 is TGTGCCAGCAGCGTAACCACAGGGGGAACAACTAATGAAAAACTGTTTTTT. It encodes CASSVTTGGTTNEKLFF. The variable domain in full, completed from reference TRBV9 and TRBJ1-4, reads DSGVTQTPKHLITATGQRVTLRCSPRSGDLSVYWYQQSLDQGLQFLIQYYNGEERAKGNILERFSAQQFPDLHSELNLSSLELGDSALYFCASSVTTGGTTNEKLFFGSGTQLSVL.

The V call is TRBV19, the J call TRBJ2-1; 11 bases map to TRBD2. Germline trimming cut 3 bases from V and 5 bases from J; bases unmatched to any gene: 3. Germline lookup yields CDR1 LNHDA and CDR2 SQIVND (reference sequence). This CDR3 contains 15 residues. This CDR3 is CASSIATSGNNEQFF. The CDR3 nucleotides are TGTGCCAGTAGTATTGCGACTAGCGGGAACAATGAGCAGTTCTTC.

This chain connects TRBV5-1 to TRBJ1-4; 7 nucleotides align to TRBD1. J lost 7 bases, V lost 4 bases, and 10 bases had no gene match. Looked up from germline, CDR1 is SGHRS and CDR2 is YFSETQ. The length of the CDR3 is 15 residues. Written as DNA, the CDR3 is TGCGCCAGCAGCCCTGAACGGACAGGAGGTGAAAAACTGTTTTTT. It translates to CASSPERTGGEKLFF.

This clone was recorded once. The chain carries TRBV2 and TRBJ2-5, with D tentatively TRBD2 (6 bases). V lost 5 bases to trimming and J lost 5 bases, with 12 bases between them. The germline CDR1 and CDR2 sequences are SNHLY and FYNNEI. This CDR3 has 13 amino acids. CDR3 region: CASSLEGRETQYF. CDR3 DNA: TGTGCCAGCAGTTTGGAGGGGCGGGAGACCCAGTACTTC.

J is TRBJ1-5 and V is TRBV6-2 or TRBV6-3; possibly TRBD1 for D (6 bases). The CDR3 extends over 16 amino acids. Germline CDR1 is MNHEY and CDR2 is SVGEGT. Trimming removed 5 bases at V and 7 bases at J, with 21 bases between. The CDR3: CASSPFSQGIIQPQHF. The CDR3 coding sequence is TGTGCCAGCAGTCCATTCTCACAGGGAATAATCCAGCCCCAGCATTTT.